Described below is a single T cell receptor (beta chain) sequence and its context. What it recognizes is unknown. Every patient underwent thyroid surgery untreated. This entry belongs to a study of metastatic and nonmetastatic thyroid tumors. Study details: A comparison of repertoires was made across blood and tumor or nodule tissue from malignant and benign thyroid patients.

Per the original data handling: To classify distant metastasis in papillary thyroid cancer, a model was built from CDR3 differences across clinicopathological groups. TCRdb reprocessed the PCR reads using MiXCR. These V and J calls originate from TCRdb's pipeline instead of the authors' own analysis. This sample yields roughly 15,000 clones, of which approximately 23% are seen a single time; less than 9% belongs to the top ten. The CDR3 length is 14 residues. V shed 4 bases and J 6 bases; nucleotides not matched to a gene: 0. Study-wide results and limits: TCR beta diversity was reportedly significantly higher in malignant thyroid tumors than benign nodules, in blood and tumor.

The rearrangement links TRBV12-3 or TRBV12-4 to TRBJ2-2; 12 bases match TRBD2. The sample taken for sequencing was adjacent normal tissue. This TCR was sampled from a female donor with papillary thyroid cancer or a benign thyroid nodule (not recorded which). Some clones in this sample may be carry-over from other donors' samples. CDR3 in amino acids: CASSSSGGAGELFF. DNA of the CDR3: TGTGCCAGCAGTTCTAGCGGGGGGGCCGGGGAGCTGTTTTTT.